This T cell receptor (beta chain) emerged from a study of cytomegalovirus exposure and HLA in healthy donors. Whole-study context: One earlier analysis, a look at roughly 170 million T cells, found roughly 110 million unique TCR beta sequences.

The PCR ran on 60 Vbeta and 13 Jbeta primers. Sequencing used immunoSEQ multiplex PCR; TCRdb keeps in-frame clones, though not all of them. The table lists approximately 120,000 clones, roughly 76% of them singletons. Study outcomes and limitations: In a later analysis, TCR beta V- and J-gene trimming showed a link to a missense DCLRE1C variant.

This CDR3 comprises 15 residues. From germline, CDR1 is MNHNY and CDR2 SVGAGI (reference sequence). The V end lost 0 bases, the J end lost 0 bases, and 3 bases lay between the germline ends. For this clone: Its specificity is unknown.

The sequence was collected from a woman in her forties or fifties in good health and CMV-seropositive. Sequences were obtained from PBMCs. The chain uses TRBV6-6 and TRBJ1-6, with D unresolved. CDR3 protein: CASSYSSSYNSPLHF. The DNA for the CDR3 is TGTGCCAGCAGTTACTCGAGCTCCTATAATTCACCCCTCCACTTT.